These 4 T cell receptor beta chains originate from one sample sequenced in a study of vaccination effects on CD4 cells after COVID-19. TCRdb's table, derived via immunoSEQ multiplex PCR, lists solely in-frame clones and lacks some. The table records 25,000 to 30,000 clones, over 75% of them present only once. Their target antigens are unknown. In the ViraFEST assay, antigen-specific CD4+ clonotypes were identified by expansion after peptide-pool stimulation. The culture ran for under eleven days, and then CD4+ T cells were isolated. Participants received two doses of either the BNT162b2 or mRNA-1273 vaccine. Sample: CD4+ T cells from PBMCs cultured with SARS-CoV-2 spike peptides, taken after COVID-19 vaccination. These receptors all stem from a human donor who received a COVID-19 vaccine. Some clones in this sample may be carry-over from other donors' samples.

The J gene is TRBJ2-2, the V gene TRBV5-6; D is possibly TRBD1 or TRBD2 (5 bases each). The CDR3 sequence is 17 residues long. With 2 bases removed from V and 1 base from J, the gap between germline ends came to 15 bases. CDR1 SGHDT and CDR2 YYEEEE come from the germline V gene. The CDR3 reads CASSLFWGSGNTGELFF. CDR3 sequence (DNA): TGTGCCAGCAGCTTATTTTGGGGGTCGGGGAACACCGGGGAGCTGTTTTTT. Full variable domain (missing parts from reference TRBV5-6 and TRBJ2-2): DAGVTQSPTHLIKTRGQQVTLRCSPKSGHDTVSWYQQALGQGPQFIFQYYEEEERQRGNFPDRFSGHQFPNYSSELNVNALLLGDSALYLCASSLFWGSGNTGELFFGEGSRLTVL.

The genes are TRBV9 and TRBJ1-5; D unresolved. The CDR3 has 16 amino acids. V dropped 4 bases and J dropped 0 bases, with 14 bases sitting between them. Germline CDR1 SGDLS, CDR2 YYNGEE. CDR3 nucleotides: TGTGCCAGCAGCTTACTAGACGGCTTTAGCAATCAGCCCCAGCATTTT. Translating it yields CASSLLDGFSNQPQHF.

This clone was counted a single time. V and J are TRBV29-1 and TRBJ1-2; perhaps TRBD1 as D (6 bases). The CDR3 totals 11 residues. CDR1 and CDR2 (germline): SQVTM, ANQGSEA. V lost 3 bases, J lost 4 bases, and 6 bases lay in between. In nucleotides, the CDR3 is TGCAGCGTTGACAGGGGCTATGGCTACACCTTC. Translating gives CSVDRGYGYTF.

The chain is built from TRBV18 and TRBJ1-5, with 7 bases identical to TRBD1. Germline-derived CDR1 and CDR2 are KGHSH and LQKENI. The J segment lost 2 bases and the V segment lost 4 bases, leaving 2 bases of the junction unmatched. The CDR3 length is 14 residues. The CDR3 here is CASSLGQGNQPQHF. The CDR3 DNA is TGTGCCAGCTCACTTGGACAGGGCAATCAGCCCCAGCATTTT.